These T cell receptor beta chains were read from a single sample in a study of blood T cell repertoires in COVID-19. Only in-frame clones appear in the TCRdb table, and some are missing; sequencing was by immunoSEQ multiplex PCR. The data contain roughly 78,000 clones, roughly 87% of them singletons. Sequencing was performed on peripheral blood. These receptors were taken from a man between 50 and 59 years old with acute or convalescent COVID-19. CDR3s include the opening cysteine and the closing phenylalanine or tryptophan. D genes are given only for firm matches. Expanded clones are given a class, and other clones once, few, many or no size at all.

size	V	J	D	DNA	CDR3
NA	TRBV3-1/TRBV3-2	TRBJ1-6	TRBD1	TGTGCCAGCAGCCAAGCGACAGGGGCAAAGAATTCACCCCTCCACTTT	CASSQATGAKNSPLHF
NA	TRBV5-4	TRBJ2-7	TRBD1	TGTGCCAGCAGCTTTGAGACAGGGGGTAGAGAGCAGTACTTC	CASSFETGGREQYF
NA	TRBV24-1	TRBJ2-1	TRBD1	TGTGCCACCAGTGAACAACAGGGGTCCTACAATGAGCAGTTCTTC	CATSEQQGSYNEQFF
NA	TRBV7-3	TRBJ2-5	TRBD1	TGTGCCAGCAGCTTAACTGCAGCTCTCGGGACAGGGGTTTATCAAGAGACCCAGTACTTC	CASSLTAALGTGVYQETQYF
NA	TRBV24-1	TRBJ1-3	NA	TGTGCCACGATGGGCAGGGCGAACACCATATATTTT	CATMGRANTIYF
NA	TRBV7-9	TRBJ1-6	TRBD1	TGTGCCAGCAGCTTCACCGGGACAGCCATCTATAATTCACCCCTCCACTTT	CASSFTGTAIYNSPLHF
NA	TRBV30	TRBJ2-6	NA	TGTGCCTGGAGCCCCCTCTTCTCTGGGGCCAACGTCCTGACTTTC	CAWSPLFSGANVLTF
NA	TRBV20-1	TRBJ1-2	TRBD1	TGCAGTGCTAGTCGTCCAGGGGGGAGCTACACCTTC	CSASRPGGSYTF
once	TRBV19	TRBJ2-7	TRBD1	TGTGCCAGTAGTCGAACCCCGACAGGGGTGTACGAGCAGTACTTC	CASSRTPTGVYEQYF
NA	TRBV24-1	TRBJ1-5	TRBD1	TGTGCCACCAGTGACCCAAGACAGGGTAGCAATCAGCCCCAGCATTTT	CATSDPRQGSNQPQHF
NA	TRBV2	TRBJ1-1	NA	TGTGCCAGCAGCGCCCCCCAGGCGAACACTGAAGCTTTCTTT	CASSAPQANTEAFF
few	TRBV5-6	TRBJ1-4	NA	TGTGCCAGCAGCATCCGGGCCCAGGGTGAAAAACTGTTTTTT	CASSIRAQGEKLFF
NA	TRBV6-5	TRBJ1-2	TRBD1	TGTGCCAGCAGGGAGGACAGGGGGAACTATGGCTACACCTTC	CASREDRGNYGYTF
NA	TRBV5-1	TRBJ2-7	TRBD2	TGCGCCAGCAGCACCGGGACTAGCGGGGGTTACTACGAGCAGTACTTC	CASSTGTSGGYYEQYF
NA	TRBV24-1	TRBJ2-6	NA	TGTGCCACAGAATCTGGGGTAGCGGGGGCCAACGTCCTGACTTTC	CATESGVAGANVLTF
NA	TRBV24-1	TRBJ2-5	NA	TGTGCCACGGGGCGGGGTGGGGATGAGACCCAGTACTTC	CATGRGGDETQYF
NA	TRBV7-6	TRBJ1-1	NA	TGTGCCAGCAGCTTAGAACGGGGGAATGAAGCTTTCTTT	CASSLERGNEAFF
NA	TRBV25-1	TRBJ1-1	NA	TGTGCCAGCATGATCAGAGGGACTGAAGCTTTCTTT	CASMIRGTEAFF
NA	TRBV15	TRBJ2-3	TRBD2	TGTGCCACCAGCAGAGATAGCGGGGGGGCAGATACGCAGTATTTT	CATSRDSGGADTQYF
NA	TRBV27	TRBJ1-1	NA	TGTGCCACCCATAAGGAGGCTCTAAAAAACACTGAAGCTTTCTTT	CATHKEALKNTEAFF
once	TRBV5-1	TRBJ2-1	NA	TGCGCCAGCAGGAACGGAGCGGACGGAAACAATGAGCAGTTCTTC	CASRNGADGNNEQFF
NA	TRBV12-3/TRBV12-4	TRBJ1-1	NA	TGTGCCAGCAGTTCCGGGACAACAAGGACTTTCTTT	CASSSGTTRTFF
NA	TRBV14	TRBJ1-2	NA	TGTGCCAGCAGCCAAGCAGGATCCTATGGCTACACCTTC	CASSQAGSYGYTF
once	TRBV12-5	TRBJ1-2	NA	TGTGCTAGTGGCCTAGACAGTGCTAACTATGGCTACACCTTC	CASGLDSANYGYTF
NA	TRBV6-5	TRBJ2-1	TRBD2	TGTGCCAGCAGAGCAGCTAGCGGGGGGATGTATGAGCAGTTCTTC	CASRAASGGMYEQFF
NA	TRBV6-5	TRBJ2-5	NA	TGTGCCACCCTAGACTGGAAAGAAGAGACCCAGTACTTC	CATLDWKEETQYF
NA	TRBV7-9	TRBJ1-5	TRBD1	TGTGCCAGCAGCTTAGACCAGGGACAGGGTGGAGGCAATCAGCCCCAGCATTTT	CASSLDQGQGGGNQPQHF
NA	TRBV9	TRBJ2-2	TRBD1	TGTGCCAGCAGCGTGGACAGGGGGCAGGGCACCGGGGAGCTGTTTTTT	CASSVDRGQGTGELFF
once	TRBV6-5	TRBJ2-7	TRBD1	TGTGCCAGCAGTTACTATGGGACAGGGAACTACGAGCAGTACTTC	CASSYYGTGNYEQYF
NA	TRBV5-4	TRBJ2-1	TRBD1	TGTGCCGCCACCGGACAGGGGGACTACAATGAGCAGTTCTTC	CAATGQGDYNEQFF
NA	TRBV9	TRBJ1-2	NA	TGTGCCAGCAGCGTAAATGGGCCTAACTATGGCTACACCTTC	CASSVNGPNYGYTF
NA	TRBV5-1	TRBJ1-2	TRBD1	TGCGCCAGCAGCTTGATTCCTGGGACAGGGGGCGGGGGCACCTTC	CASSLIPGTGGGGTF
NA	TRBV4-1	TRBJ1-1	TRBD1	TGCGCCAGCAGCCAACCTCCGGGACAGGGGAGTGAAGCTTTCTTT	CASSQPPGQGSEAFF
NA	TRBV18	TRBJ2-5	NA	TGTGCCAGCTCACCGCAGGGAACCCAAGAGACCCAGTACTTC	CASSPQGTQETQYF
NA	TRBV5-1	TRBJ2-7	TRBD1	TGCGCCAGCAGCGGACAGGGCGAGCAGTACTTC	CASSGQGEQYF
NA	TRBV9	TRBJ2-5	TRBD1	TGTGCCAGCAGCGTAGACGGGGGACAGGGCCAAGAGACCCAGTACTTC	CASSVDGGQGQETQYF
NA	TRBV2	TRBJ2-5	NA	TGTGCCAGCCACGAGGGGGTTGGAGAGACCCAGTACTTC	CASHEGVGETQYF
NA	TRBV27	TRBJ1-6	NA	TGTGCCAGCAGTTTAAGCCCTCGGAATTCACCCCTCCACTTT	CASSLSPRNSPLHF
few	TRBV19	TRBJ1-1	TRBD1	TGTGCCAGTAGTATTGGGACAGGGGGCCTCACTGAAGCTTTCTTT	CASSIGTGGLTEAFF
NA	TRBV6-5	TRBJ2-3	TRBD1	TGTGCCAGCAGTTACCATGACAGGGGGCGAGATACGCAGTATTTT	CASSYHDRGRDTQYF
once	TRBV7-2	TRBJ2-5	NA	TGTGCCAGCACCGTTGACAGGCAGGAGACCCAGTACTTC	CASTVDRQETQYF
NA	TRBV6-2/TRBV6-3	TRBJ2-6	TRBD2	TGTGCCAGCAGTTCATTAGCGGGGGGGAACTCTGGGGCCAACGTCCTGACTTTC	CASSSLAGGNSGANVLTF
NA	TRBV27	TRBJ1-2	TRBD1	TGTGCCAGCAGTCCAGGTCTAGGGACAGACTATGGCTACACCTTC	CASSPGLGTDYGYTF
NA	TRBV7-2	TRBJ1-2	NA	TGTGCCAGCAGCTTAAACGCGGGGTTAGGGTATGGCTACACCTTC	CASSLNAGLGYGYTF
NA	TRBV12-5	TRBJ2-7	NA	TGTGCTAGTGGTAAAGACAGGTGGCCCTACGAGCAGTACTTC	CASGKDRWPYEQYF
NA	TRBV27	TRBJ2-1	NA	TGTGCCAGCAGTCCGAGGGCCAACAATGAGCAGTTCTTC	CASSPRANNEQFF
NA	TRBV10-3	TRBJ2-6	TRBD1	TGTGCCATCAGCCAGGGGGCTGGGGCCAACGTCCTGACTTTC	CAISQGAGANVLTF
NA	TRBV7-8	TRBJ2-7	NA	TGTGCCAGCAGCTTAGCCCCCGGGTCCCCTTCCTACGAGCAGTACTTC	CASSLAPGSPSYEQYF
NA	TRBV29-1	TRBJ2-3	TRBD2	TGCAGCGTTGGCGGCCTAGCGGGGGCCATTAGCACAGATACGCAGTATTTT	CSVGGLAGAISTDTQYF
NA	TRBV10-1	TRBJ2-3	NA	TGCGCCAGCAGTGAGGCTAGCACTGGCACAGATACGCAGTATTTT	CASSEASTGTDTQYF
NA	TRBV4-1	TRBJ2-1	NA	TGCGCCAGCAGCCCTAACGGTAATGAGCAGTTCTTC	CASSPNGNEQFF
NA	TRBV18	TRBJ1-3	NA	TGTGCCAGCTCACCACCGAGTGGCACCATATATTTT	CASSPPSGTIYF